Listed below are T cell receptor beta chains from one sample, sequenced in a study of shared T cell receptors in the human thymus. Sequencing was performed with immunoSEQ multiplex PCR; in TCRdb, only in-frame clones are kept and a portion is missing. Of some 640,000 clones listed, approximately 87% are singletons. The sample was also reused in another study, on human thymus T cells.

The source material was thymocytes. The receptors derive from a boy in the first two years of life with a congenital heart defect. Both conserved end residues are part of each CDR3. D genes are given only for firm matches. Some rows mark clone size as missing; the rest say once, few, many or name a class of expanded clone.

j_call d_call v_call clone_size cdr3_nt cdr3_aa
TRBJ2-5 . TRBV19 once TGTGCCAGTAGCCGCGGGGAGACCCAGTACTTC CASSRGETQYF
TRBJ2-1 . TRBV5-1 . TGCGCCAGCAGCTTCGGGCTCGGGGGGCAATACAATGAGCAGTTCTTC CASSFGLGGQYNEQFF
TRBJ1-2 . TRBV27 . TGTGCCAGCAGTTTATCGATCCGGGGGGGAGATGGCTACACCTTC CASSLSIRGGDGYTF
TRBJ1-2 . TRBV11-2 . TGTGCCAGCAGCTTAGATTCAGGTCGCGCCTTC CASSLDSGRAF
TRBJ2-1 TRBD2 TRBV4-2 . TGTGCCAGCAGCCACCTTCAGGGACTAGCGGGGGGCTATGAGCAGTTCTTC CASSHLQGLAGGYEQFF
TRBJ1-2 TRBD1 TRBV9 . TGTGCCAGCAGCGTAGCTAGGACAGGGGCCCGTGGTGGCTATGGCTACACCTTC CASSVARTGARGGYGYTF
TRBJ2-1 . TRBV7-9 . TGTGCCAGCAGCCTGCGGGGTTTTAGGTACAATGAGCAGTTCTTC CASSLRGFRYNEQFF
TRBJ2-7 TRBD1 TRBV14 . TGTGCCAGCAGCCAAGATGACAGGGGGCGGGAGCAGTACTTC CASSQDDRGREQYF
TRBJ2-7 TRBD2 TRBV4-3 few TGCGCCAGCAGCCATCTCGGGGGGATGGAGCAGTACTTC CASSHLGGMEQYF
TRBJ1-4 TRBD1 TRBV9 . TGTGCCAGCAGCGTAAAGCCGGGACAGCCGGAAAAACTGTTTTTT CASSVKPGQPEKLFF
TRBJ1-2 . TRBV5-1 . TGCGCCAGCAGCTTGGTCGTACAGGGACCGTCGAACTATGGCTACACCTTC CASSLVVQGPSNYGYTF
TRBJ2-4 TRBD1 TRBV19 . TGTGCCAGTACCCAACCCCGACAGGGAGCCAAAAACATTCAGTACTTC CASTQPRQGAKNIQYF
TRBJ2-1 TRBD1 TRBV9 . TGTGCCAGCAGCTTCCGGGACAGCTACAATGAGCAGTTCTTC CASSFRDSYNEQFF
TRBJ2-1 TRBD1 TRBV4-3 once TGCGCCAGCAGCCAAGAGTCCCGACAGGGAACCTACAATGAGCAGTTCTTC CASSQESRQGTYNEQFF
TRBJ1-2 . TRBV9 . TGTGCCAGCAGCGTAATCCCCAGGGAAAACTATGGCTACACCTTC CASSVIPRENYGYTF
TRBJ2-3 . TRBV10-2 . TGCGCCAGCAGGAGAGAGGGAGTAGGAGATACGCAGTATTTT CASRREGVGDTQYF
TRBJ2-7 . TRBV2 once TGTGCCAGCAGTGGGGTCGGAGGCCACTCCTACGAGCAGTACTTC CASSGVGGHSYEQYF
TRBJ2-2 . TRBV5-8 . TGTGCCAGCAAGGAGTCCACAGGGATGTTAACCGGGGAGCTGTTTTTT CASKESTGMLTGELFF
TRBJ2-2 . TRBV28 . . CASSHGVAGVAGSCFF
TRBJ1-3 . TRBV28 few TGTGCCAGCAGTACCCAGGGGAAAAACACCATATATTTT CASSTQGKNTIYF
TRBJ2-7 TRBD2 TRBV30 . TGTGCCTGGATGGGGACTAGCAGAGGGGAGCAGTACTTC CAWMGTSRGEQYF
TRBJ2-7 TRBD2 TRBV7-2 . TGTGCCAGCAGCCTAGCGGGAGGGCCGAGCTGCGAGCAGTACTTC CASSLAGGPSCEQYF
TRBJ2-7 . TRBV4-3 . TGCGCCAGCAGCCAATACCACAGACTAGTAGCTTACGAGCAGTACTTC CASSQYHRLVAYEQYF
TRBJ1-2 TRBD1 TRBV18 . TGTGCCAGCTCACCGGGACAGGGATATGGCTACACCTTC CASSPGQGYGYTF
TRBJ1-1 TRBD1 TRBV15 . TGTGCCACCAGCAGAGATGGACAGGGGGGAACTGAAGCTTTCTTT CATSRDGQGGTEAFF
TRBJ1-5 . TRBV5-8 . TGTGCCAGCACCCACTCGGGTCCCATTAGCAATCAGCCCCAGCATTTT CASTHSGPISNQPQHF
TRBJ1-5 . TRBV7-8 . TGTGCCAGCAGCCACGGGGGTAGCAATCAGCCCCAGCATTTT CASSHGGSNQPQHF
TRBJ1-1 . TRBV6-1 . TGTGCCATAATAGGGGTTAAGAACACTGAAGCTTTCTTT CAIIGVKNTEAFF